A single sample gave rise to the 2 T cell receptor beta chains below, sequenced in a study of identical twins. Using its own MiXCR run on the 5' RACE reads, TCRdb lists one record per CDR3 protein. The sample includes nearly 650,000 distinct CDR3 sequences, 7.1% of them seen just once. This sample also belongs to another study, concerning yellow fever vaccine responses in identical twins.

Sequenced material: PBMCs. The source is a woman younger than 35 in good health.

This chain's CDR3 is CASSFGASSYNEQFF. In DNA form, the CDR3 reads TGTGCCAGCAGTTTTGGGGCTAGCTCCTACAATGAGCAGTTCTTC. This chain connects TRBV28 to TRBJ2-1, with D possibly being TRBD1 (5 bases). CDR1 is MDHEN, CDR2 SYDVKM, per germline. V dropped 3 bases and J dropped 0 bases, with 9 bases sitting between them. This CDR3 is built from 15 residues.

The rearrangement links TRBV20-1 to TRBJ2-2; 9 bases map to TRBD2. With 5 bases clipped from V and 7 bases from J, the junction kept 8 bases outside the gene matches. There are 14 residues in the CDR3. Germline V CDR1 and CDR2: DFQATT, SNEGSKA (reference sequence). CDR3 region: CSASLAGTNGELFF. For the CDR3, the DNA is TGCAGTGCTTCTCTAGCGGGGACGAACGGGGAGCTGTTTTTT.